This record looks at one T cell receptor (beta chain) sequence and its context. This sample was taken from a study of blood T cell repertoires in COVID-19. Per the original methods: Amplified reference gene primers provided the basis for estimating nucleated cell counts. Libraries were prepared by immunoSEQ multiplex PCR; TCRdb keeps only in-frame clonotypes and omits some of them. V and J calls and clone size come straight from that table; D and trimming were deduced from the DNA. Of about 230,000 clones listed, about 85% were seen once; the top ten hold approximately 0.89%. This sequence was found in a man in his forties with acute or convalescent COVID-19. The sequenced sample was peripheral blood.

CDR3 loop: CASSDRGGGYTF. The CDR3 DNA is TGTGCCAGCAGTGACAGGGGAGGTGGCTACACCTTC. The genes are TRBV6-2 or TRBV6-3 and TRBJ1-2; 8 nucleotides match TRBD1. Germline CDR1 is MNHEY and CDR2 is SVGEGT. There are 12 residues in the CDR3. V lost 5 bases to trimming and J lost 7 bases; unmatched junction nucleotides: 3.